These 13 T cell receptor beta chains came from one sample sequenced in a study of beta chain features in type 1 diabetes. The authors reverse transcribed all of the isolated RNA, so sequencing captured expressed TCRB transcripts. The repertoire was sequenced with immunoSEQ multiplex PCR; TCRdb's copy has only in-frame clones and lacks some. This table holds hundreds of thousands of clones, 15% found once. Input material: naive CD4+ T cells from blood. These receptors were taken from a man in his late teens or twenties in good health.

The chain is built from TRBV5-4 and TRBJ2-3, with TRBD2 matching 10 bases. Trimming at V came to 4 bases and at J to 1 base, leaving 3 bases not matched to a gene. Germline loops: CDR1 SGHNT, CDR2 YYREEE (reference sequence). The CDR3 extends over 15 amino acids. The CDR3 DNA is TGTGCCAGCAGCCCGCTAGCGGGGGGCACAGATACGCAGTATTTT. It specifies CASSPLAGGTDTQYF. Together with reference TRBV5-4 and TRBJ2-3, the CDR3 gives the full variable domain: ETGVTQSPTHLIKTRGQQVTLRCSSQSGHNTVSWYQQALGQGPQFIFQYYREEENGRGNFPPRFSGLQFPNYSSELNVNALELDDSALYLCASSPLAGGTDTQYFGPGTRLTVL.

J is TRBJ2-7 and V is TRBV5-1; TRBD2 aligns across 13 bases. The length of the CDR3 is 15 residues. Germline V gives CDR1 SGHRS, CDR2 YFSETQ. V trimming: 4 bases; J trimming: 2 bases; junction bases outside the gene matches: 3. The CDR3, as DNA: TGCGCCAGCAGCGGGGGACTAGCGGGGCCCTACGAGCAGTACTTC. Translation gives CASSGGLAGPYEQYF.

This clone showed up just a few times. The CDR3 nucleotides are TGTGCCAGCAGCTTAGTATCGGGACAGGGGGCAAACGAGCAGTACTTC. Translation gives CASSLVSGQGANEQYF. This sequence joins TRBV7-2 and TRBJ2-7, with TRBD1 matching over 12 bases. The CDR3 has 16 residues. The junction had 6 bases not matched to a gene; V was cut back by 1 base and J by 5 bases. Germline loops: CDR1 SGHTA, CDR2 FQGNSA. The full variable domain, completed using reference TRBV7-2 and TRBJ2-7, is GAGVSQSPSNKVTEKGKDVELRCDPISGHTALYWYRQSLGQGLEFLIYFQGNSAPDKSGLPSDRFSAERTGGSVSTLTIQRTQQEDSAVYLCASSLVSGQGANEQYFGPGTRLTVT.

As DNA, the CDR3 is TGTGCCAGCAGCCTGGACAGGGGCTACACCTTC. Translating it yields CASSLDRGYTF. This chain joins TRBV6-4 and TRBJ1-2; 7 bases are shared with TRBD1. This CDR3 is built from 11 residues. With V trimmed by 6 bases and J by 8 bases, 3 bases remained unmatched. Germline loops: CDR1 MRHNA, CDR2 SNTAGT.

The CDR3 sequence: CASSAPGQGAVEQYF. CDR3 nucleotide sequence: TGTGCCAGCAGCGCCCCGGGACAGGGGGCCGTCGAGCAGTACTTC. The chain is built from TRBV7-8 and TRBJ2-7, with 12 bases identical to TRBD1. CDR3 length: 15 amino acids. V lost 5 bases and J lost 6; bases outside the gene matches: 8. Germline V CDR1 and CDR2: SGHVS, FQNEAQ.

A few counts support this clone. This chain uses TRBV7-2 with TRBJ2-3, with 12 bases lining up with TRBD2. Losses at the gene ends were 2 bases for V and 2 bases for J; bases not matched to a gene: 11. This CDR3 region has 19 residues. From germline, CDR1 is SGHTA and CDR2 FQGNSA. The CDR3 nucleotides read TGTGCCAGCAGCTTAAAAGCGGTCGGACTAGCGGGGACCACAGATACGCAGTATTTT. Its translation: CASSLKAVGLAGTTDTQYF.

This chain connects TRBV10-3 to TRBJ2-1; D unresolved. Trimming pared 4 bases from V and 6 bases from J, leaving 7 bases between. The CDR3 runs 12 residues. The germline CDR1 and CDR2 sequences are ENHRY and SYGVKD. CDR3 in amino acids: CAISALANEQFF. In DNA, the CDR3 is TGTGCCATCAGTGCCTTAGCCAATGAGCAGTTCTTC.

This clone was recorded a few times. The rearrangement uses TRBV9 and TRBJ2-7; 9 bases fit TRBD1. The trim removed 3 bases at V and 1 base at J, leaving 8 bases unmatched. Germline assignment: CDR1 SGDLS and CDR2 YYNGEE. This CDR3 spans 16 amino acids. The CDR3 is CASSAGTGGASYEQYF. The CDR3 DNA sequence: TGTGCCAGCAGCGCGGGCACAGGGGGCGCGTCCTACGAGCAGTACTTC.

The chain is built from TRBV7-2 and TRBJ2-2; tentative D call: TRBD1 (6 bases). V lost 7 bases and J 5 bases, leaving 17 bases between the germline ends. Per the germline V gene, CDR1 is SGHTA and CDR2 is FQGNSA. This CDR3 contains 15 residues. CDR3 DNA: TGTGCCAGCACAGCCCAGGGGCGAGGTACCGGGGAGCTGTTTTTT. This codes for CASTAQGRGTGELFF.

This clone turned up a few times. The V and J genes are TRBV29-1 and TRBJ2-3, with 15 positions matching TRBD2. The germline V gene encodes CDR1 SQVTM and CDR2 ANQGSEA. The ends lost 8 bases at V and 7 bases at J; junction bases unmatched: 13. The CDR3 sequence is 16 residues long. The CDR3 loop is CSTRTGTSGRRYTQYF. CDR3 nucleotides: TGCAGCACCCGCACCGGGACTAGCGGGAGGAGGTATACGCAGTATTTT.

The J gene is TRBJ1-2, the V gene TRBV7-9; D is unresolved. The germline CDR1 and CDR2 sequences are SEHNR and FQNEAQ (reference sequence). The length of the CDR3 is 16 residues. The V end was cut by 1 base, the J end by 4 bases, with 16 bases between. CDR3 region: CASSLDRKTTLYGYTF. The CDR3 DNA reads as TGTGCCAGCAGCTTAGACAGAAAAACCACCCTCTATGGCTACACCTTC.

This chain uses TRBV7-9 with TRBJ2-2; D not resolved. CDR3 length equals 12 residues. The germline V gene encodes CDR1 SEHNR and CDR2 FQNEAQ (reference sequence). V was shortened by 5 bases and J by 6 bases, with 7 bases between the two germline ends. The CDR3 sequence: CASSPQAGELFF. The CDR3 region has the DNA TGTGCCAGCAGCCCCCAGGCCGGGGAGCTGTTTTTT.

V and J are TRBV28 and TRBJ2-2; D ambiguous. Trimming left V 11 bases short and J 7 bases short, with 17 bases between. The germline V gene has CDR1 MDHEN and CDR2 SYDVKM. CDR3 length: 13 amino acids. The CDR3, as DNA: TGTGCCCCCGGAAATCGGATAGACGGGGAGCTGTTTTTT. This sequence encodes CAPGNRIDGELFF.